The present TCR beta chain was sequenced within a study of T cells after posttransplantation cyclophosphamide. Whole-study findings and limits: TRB clonality was highly associated with recipient CMV seropositivity and reactivation.

The method was immunoSEQ multiplex PCR; TCRdb's version includes in-frame clones alone and lacks a portion of them. In total the sample includes under 20,000 clones, none of them seen once. Germline V CDR1 and CDR2: SGHRS, YFSETQ. V gave up 0 bases and J gave up 0 bases, with 13 bases separating them. The CDR3 loop spans 18 amino acids. Ten or more counts support this clone. Its antigen is currently unknown. Treatment was busulfan-fludarabine conditioning, a marrow graft, and cyclophosphamide on days +3 and +4. The gene calls are TRBV5-1 and TRBJ2-6; D is unresolved. This receptor was identified in a female patient in her 30s who received an allogeneic stem cell transplant from a related donor, was CMV-positive, and had no GVHD. The graft donor may have contributed some T cells. The sample here was PBMCs, taken after allogeneic stem cell transplant with posttransplant cyclophosphamide. For the CDR3, the DNA is TGCGCCAGCAGCTTGGGAGCTCTCTCCTACTCTGGGGCCAACGTCCTGACTTTC. Its protein is CASSLGALSYSGANVLTF.